What follows are 24 T cell receptor beta chains derived from one specimen sequenced in a study of CD8+ T cells in alopecia areata (dated by TCRdb to the late 2010s). What this sample's time point label stands for: baseline before oral tofacitinib. The method was the immunoSEQ multiplex PCR assay. RNA was extracted from all samples and reverse transcribed into cDNA, which served as template for TCR sequencing. TCRdb carries this immuneACCESS record with in-frame sequences only. Its versions omit some clonotypes, under half of them owing to an unresolved V gene in the studies checked, with the rest unexplained. In this sample the table shows roughly 150,000 clones, about 87% of which occur a single time. The top ten clonotypes cover roughly 16% of the sample. The sample consisted of CD8+ T cells sorted from blood, taken at week 0. The receptors originated from a human donor with alopecia areata.

The gene calls are TRBV27 and TRBJ2-7, with 11 bases aligning to TRBD2. This CDR3 has 15 amino acids. V shed 5 bases, J shed 0 bases, and the junction held 3 bases outside the gene matches. Germline V gene data show CDR1 as MNHEY and CDR2 as SMNVEV (reference sequence). This CDR3 reads CASSASGGFSYEQYF. As DNA, the CDR3 is TGTGCCAGCAGTGCTAGCGGGGGGTTCTCCTACGAGCAGTACTTC.

The chain has TRBV9 and TRBJ2-1; D ambiguous. The CDR3 consists of 11 residues. V lost 4 bases and J lost 8, with 7 bases in between. Germline lookup yields CDR1 SGDLS and CDR2 YYNGEE. The DNA for the CDR3 is TGTGCCAGCAGCAGCGATGATGAGCAGTTCTTC. This translates into CASSSDDEQFF.

V is TRBV4-2 and J is TRBJ2-2; D is perhaps TRBD1 (5 bases). Germline lookup yields CDR1 LGHNA and CDR2 YNFKEQ. The CDR3 is 12 amino acids. The V end lost 3 bases, the J end lost 9 bases, and 8 bases lay between the germline ends. This chain's CDR3 is CASSQSGRELFF. CDR3 DNA: TGTGCCAGCAGCCAGTCAGGGAGGGAGCTGTTTTTT.

The V call is TRBV30, the J call TRBJ2-3; D possibly corresponds to TRBD2 (6 bases). The germline V gene encodes CDR1 GTSNPN and CDR2 SVGIG (reference sequence). The CDR3 sequence is 15 residues long. V was pared by 4 bases and J by 4 bases, with 18 bases between. The CDR3 DNA reads TGTGCCTGGACCCCCGTCGGAGGGGTAGCAGATACGCAGTATTTT. Encoded protein: CAWTPVGGVADTQYF.

V usage is TRBV27 and J usage is TRBJ1-1; no clear D. The CDR3 is 13 amino acids. Trimming stripped 8 bases from V and 0 bases from J, with 10 bases between. Germline loops: CDR1 MNHEY, CDR2 SMNVEV (reference sequence). CDR3 coding DNA: TGTGCCAGCTTAGGATCTTTGAACACTGAAGCTTTCTTT. Its translation: CASLGSLNTEAFF.

This clone was picked up one time. The chain's CDR3 is CASSHVDRGPNYGYTF. CDR3 bases: TGCGCCAGCAGCCATGTAGACAGGGGGCCCAACTATGGCTACACCTTC. The V and J genes are TRBV4-1 and TRBJ1-2; 10 bases are shared with TRBD1. Germline lookup yields CDR1 MGHRA and CDR2 YSYEKL. This CDR3 has 16 amino acids. V trimming: 3 bases; J trimming: 2 bases; junction bases outside the gene matches: 6.

This clone has a handful of counts. The chain combines TRBV9 with TRBJ2-7; 9 nucleotides align to TRBD1. Germline trimming cut 5 bases from V and 5 bases from J; bases unmatched to any gene: 8. Germline V gene data show CDR1 as SGDLS and CDR2 as YYNGEE. The CDR3 contains 14 residues. The CDR3: CASSMGQGNDEQYF. CDR3 coding DNA: TGTGCCAGCAGTATGGGACAGGGTAACGACGAGCAGTACTTC.

J is TRBJ2-3 and V is TRBV30; D is unresolved. This CDR3 spans 14 amino acids. V was pared by 1 base and J by 0 bases, with 8 bases between. Germline V CDR1 and CDR2: GTSNPN, SVGIG (reference sequence). The CDR3 reads CAWSDLISTDTQYF. The CDR3 coding sequence is TGTGCCTGGAGTGATTTGATCAGCACAGATACGCAGTATTTT.

J is TRBJ2-2 and V is TRBV19; D could derive from TRBD1 or TRBD2 (5 bases each). Germline V lookup: CDR1 LNHDA, CDR2 SQIVND (reference sequence). The CDR3 contains 15 residues. V lost 3 bases to trimming and J lost 0 bases, with 8 bases between them. As DNA, the CDR3 is TGTGCCAGTAGTATCGGGACGTCGAACACCGGGGAGCTGTTTTTT. Translation: CASSIGTSNTGELFF.

V usage is TRBV5-6 and J usage is TRBJ2-5, with D perhaps TRBD2 (6 bases). V gave up 4 bases and J gave up 4 bases, with 17 bases separating them. This CDR3 spans 15 amino acids. Germline values: CDR1 SGHDT, CDR2 YYEEEE. The CDR3 sequence is CASSRGGQGGETQYF. DNA of the CDR3: TGTGCCAGCAGCCGCGGTGGGCAGGGAGGAGAGACCCAGTACTTC. Supplemented by reference TRBV5-6 and TRBJ2-5, the full variable domain reads DAGVTQSPTHLIKTRGQQVTLRCSPKSGHDTVSWYQQALGQGPQFIFQYYEEEERQRGNFPDRFSGHQFPNYSSELNVNALLLGDSALYLCASSRGGQGGETQYFGPGTRLLVL.

This chain connects TRBV25-1 to TRBJ2-5; D uncertain. The CDR3 has 13 amino acids. Germline lookup yields CDR1 MGHDK and CDR2 SYGVNS. Trimming shortened V by 1 base and J by 2 bases, and 5 bases separated the two germline ends. CDR3 nucleotides: TGTGCCAGCAGTGAATCCGTACAAGAGACCCAGTACTTC. It translates to CASSESVQETQYF.

V and J are TRBV19 and TRBJ2-1, with a tentative D call TRBD1 (6 bases). Trimming removed 5 bases from V and 0 bases from J, with 11 bases in between. The germline gives CDR1 LNHDA, CDR2 SQIVND (reference sequence). This CDR3 comprises 15 residues. As DNA, the CDR3 is TGTGCCAGTAGTCTAGGGGGAAGCTCCTACAATGAGCAGTTCTTC. This translates into CASSLGGSSYNEQFF.

V is TRBV19 and J is TRBJ1-2, with unresolved D. Germline V gene lookup returns CDR1 LNHDA and CDR2 SQIVND (reference sequence). V gave up 2 bases and J gave up 4 bases, with 14 bases separating them. This CDR3 is built from 15 residues. The CDR3 DNA follows: TGTGCCAGTAGTATAACGGTTCAGGAATCCTATGGCTACACCTTC. Translated, it gives CASSITVQESYGYTF. The complete variable domain, with remaining parts taken from reference TRBV19 and TRBJ1-2, reads DGGITQSPKYLFRKEGQNVTLSCEQNLNHDAMYWYRQDPGQGLRLIYYSQIVNDFQKGDIAEGYSVSREKKESFPLTVTSAQKNPTAFYLCASSITVQESYGYTFGSGTRLTVV.

In DNA, the CDR3 is TGTGCCAGCAGCTTAGAAACGGGACTCAGGAACTATGGCTACACCTTC. This codes for CASSLETGLRNYGYTF. This chain uses TRBV7-9 with TRBJ1-2, with D maybe TRBD1 (5 bases). This CDR3 spans 16 amino acids. V gave up 1 base and J gave up 2 bases, with 14 bases separating them. Looked up from germline, CDR1 is SEHNR and CDR2 is FQNEAQ (reference sequence).

This clone appeared a single time. Other DNA sequences in the same sample also yield this CDR3. This sequence joins TRBV4-1 and TRBJ2-7; D might be TRBD2 (6 bases). CDR3 length: 15 amino acids. The germline CDR1 and CDR2 sequences are MGHRA and YSYEKL. Between the trimmed V and J ends, which lost 0 bases and 1 base, there was a span of 10 bases. CDR3 region: CASSQERAGSYEQYF. The CDR3 DNA follows: TGCGCCAGCAGCCAAGAAAGGGCGGGATCCTACGAGCAGTACTTC.

This clone was observed a single time. This chain uses TRBV27 with TRBJ1-2; D unresolved. The CDR3 consists of 14 residues. Trimming stripped 0 bases from V and 6 bases from J, with 11 bases between. The germline gives CDR1 MNHEY, CDR2 SMNVEV (reference sequence). CDR3 DNA sequence: TGTGCCAGCAGTTTATCTGTGACTTGGGATGGCTACACCTTC. Translating it yields CASSLSVTWDGYTF.

This chain uses TRBV9 with TRBJ2-7; no reliable D call. In germline, CDR1 is SGDLS, CDR2 YYNGEE. CDR3 length: 12 residues. Trimming shortened V by 3 bases and J by 7 bases, and 11 bases separated the two germline ends. The CDR3 coding sequence is TGTGCCAGCAGCGAAACCGGGTGGGAGCAGTACTTC. It is translated as CASSETGWEQYF.

The chain uses TRBV7-9 and TRBJ2-5; D is undetermined. The ends were cut back, 5 bases at V and 3 bases at J, with 10 bases in the middle. CDR1 is SEHNR, CDR2 FQNEAQ, per germline (reference sequence). This CDR3 contains 13 residues. The CDR3 DNA reads as TGTGCCAGCAGCGAGATGGGTAAAGAGACCCAGTACTTC. Residues: CASSEMGKETQYF.

The chain is built from TRBV30 and TRBJ2-6, with D hard to call. Looked up from germline, CDR1 is GTSNPN and CDR2 is SVGIG (reference sequence). The CDR3 is 15 residues long. Trimming took off 2 bases at V and 4 bases at J, with 12 bases between the two ends. The CDR3 sequence is CAWSLSFIGANVLTF. CDR3 sequence (DNA): TGTGCCTGGAGTTTATCCTTCATCGGGGCCAACGTCCTGACTTTC.

V gene TRBV5-1 combines with J gene TRBJ1-1; D may be TRBD1 (5 bases). CDR3 length: 13 residues. The V end lost 4 bases, the J end lost 5 bases, and 12 bases lay between the germline ends. Germline CDR1 SGHRS, CDR2 YFSETQ. The CDR3 nucleotides are TGCGCCAGCAGCATGGAGGGGAAAACTGAAGCTTTCTTT. Its protein is CASSMEGKTEAFF.

This chain joins TRBV27 and TRBJ2-3; D perhaps matches TRBD1 (5 bases). Germline lookup yields CDR1 MNHEY and CDR2 SMNVEV (reference sequence). V lost 8 bases and J 1 base, leaving 13 bases between the germline ends. The CDR3 is 14 residues long. The CDR3 protein is CASGYGRGTDTQYF. CDR3 nucleotide sequence: TGTGCCAGCGGGTATGGCAGGGGCACAGATACGCAGTATTTT.

V is TRBV14 and J is TRBJ2-1; D is possibly TRBD1 (6 bases). The germline V and J ends were trimmed by 2 bases and 6 bases, with 20 bases remaining between them. Germline CDR1 SGHDN, CDR2 FVKESK. The CDR3 spans 17 residues. The CDR3 reads CASSQYGGGAFRNEQFF. The CDR3 bases are TGTGCCAGCAGCCAATATGGTGGGGGCGCCTTCCGCAATGAGCAGTTCTTC. Full variable domain (missing parts from reference TRBV14 and TRBJ2-1): EAGVTQFPSHSVIEKGQTVTLRCDPISGHDNLYWYRRVMGKEIKFLLHFVKESKQDESGMPNNRFLAERTGGTYSTLKVQPAELEDSGVYFCASSQYGGGAFRNEQFFGPGTRLTVL.

This chain connects TRBV9 to TRBJ1-5; D uncertain. V gave up 0 bases and J gave up 6 bases, with 7 bases separating them. CDR3 length: 13 amino acids. Per the germline V gene, CDR1 is SGDLS and CDR2 is YYNGEE. CDR3 in amino acids: CASSVGAGQPQHF. CDR3 DNA sequence: TGTGCCAGCAGCGTAGGAGCCGGTCAGCCCCAGCATTTT.

The CDR3 region has the DNA TGTGCCAGCCTAACAACAGATACGCAGTATTTT. Protein sequence: CASLTTDTQYF. V gene TRBV7-9 combines with J gene TRBJ2-3; D is uncertain. Germline values: CDR1 SEHNR, CDR2 FQNEAQ (reference sequence). The V and J ends lost 8 bases and 3 bases respectively, with 6 bases between them. The length of the CDR3 is 11 residues.